This note documents a single T cell receptor (beta chain) sequence. CDR3 size: 18 residues. CDR1 and CDR2 (germline): SGHVS, FQNEAQ. Losses at the gene ends were 2 bases for V and 3 bases for J; bases not matched to a gene: 7. Reverse transcription of about 0.5 to 1 ug RNA used random hexamers. TCRdb reprocessed the immunoSEQ multiplex PCR reads via MiXCR and lists one record per CDR3 protein. The sample lists 250,000 to 300,000 distinct CDR3 sequences; about 88% were seen once. The sample is drawn from a study of CD8 T cells in Susac syndrome. The chain is built from TRBV7-8 and TRBJ2-2; 12 bases fit TRBD2. Sequencing input: CD8+ T cells from PBMCs. This receptor was obtained from a human donor with multiple sclerosis. The CDR3 spells CASSLRLAGDGDTGELFF. In DNA form, the CDR3 reads TGTGCCAGCAGCTTAAGACTAGCGGGAGATGGCGACACCGGGGAGCTGTTTTTT. Combining the CDR3 with reference TRBV7-8 and TRBJ2-2 gives the whole variable domain GAGVSQSPRYKVAKRGQDVALRCDPISGHVSLFWYQQALGQGPEFLTYFQNEAQLDKSGLPSDRFFAERPEGSVSTLKIQRTQQEDSAVYLCASSLRLAGDGDTGELFFGEGSRLTVL.